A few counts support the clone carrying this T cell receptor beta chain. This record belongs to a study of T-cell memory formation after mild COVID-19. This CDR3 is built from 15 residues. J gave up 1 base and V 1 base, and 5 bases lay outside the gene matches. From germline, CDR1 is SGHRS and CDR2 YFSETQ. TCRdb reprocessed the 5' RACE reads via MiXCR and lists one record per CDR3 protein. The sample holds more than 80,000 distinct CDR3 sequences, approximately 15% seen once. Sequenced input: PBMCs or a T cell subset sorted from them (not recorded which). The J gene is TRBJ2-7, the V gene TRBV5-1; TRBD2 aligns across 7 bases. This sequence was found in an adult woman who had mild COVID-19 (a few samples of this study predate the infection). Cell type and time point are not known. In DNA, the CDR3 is TGCGCCAGCAGCTTGCCCCCAGCGGGATCCTACGAGCAGTACTTC. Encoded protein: CASSLPPAGSYEQYF.